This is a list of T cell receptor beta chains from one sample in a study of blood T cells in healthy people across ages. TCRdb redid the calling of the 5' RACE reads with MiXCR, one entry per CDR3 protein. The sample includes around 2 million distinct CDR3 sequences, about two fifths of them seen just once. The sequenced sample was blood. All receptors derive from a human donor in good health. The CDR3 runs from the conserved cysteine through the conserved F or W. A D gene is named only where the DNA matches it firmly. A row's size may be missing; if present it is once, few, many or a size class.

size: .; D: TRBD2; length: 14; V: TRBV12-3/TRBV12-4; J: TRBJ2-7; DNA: TGTGCCAGCAGCGAAGCGGGGGGGCACGGGGAGCAGTACTTC; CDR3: CASSEAGGHGEQYF
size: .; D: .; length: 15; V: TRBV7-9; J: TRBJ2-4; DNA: TGTGCCAGCAGCTTAAGCTCTACAGCCAAAAACATTCAGTACTTC; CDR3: CASSLSSTAKNIQYF
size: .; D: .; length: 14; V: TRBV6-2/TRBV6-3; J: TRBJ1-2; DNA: TGTGCCAGCAGGCCCGGGGCCCGGGTGAATGGCTACACCTTC; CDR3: CASRPGARVNGYTF
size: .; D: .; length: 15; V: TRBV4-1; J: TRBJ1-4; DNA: TGCGCCAGCAGCCAAGATCGGCTCCTCAATGAAAAACTGTTTTTT; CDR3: CASSQDRLLNEKLFF
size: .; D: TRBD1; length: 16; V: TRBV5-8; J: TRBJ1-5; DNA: TGTGCCAGCAGCTTGTGGGGACAGGGGATCTCTCAGCCCCAGCATTTT; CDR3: CASSLWGQGISQPQHF
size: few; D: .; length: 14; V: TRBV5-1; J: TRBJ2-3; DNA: TGCGCCAGCATCGACCGTCCCCAAACAGATACGCAGTATTTT; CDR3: CASIDRPQTDTQYF
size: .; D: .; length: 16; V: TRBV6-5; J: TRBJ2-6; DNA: TGTGCCAGCAGTTACTTTTGGGGCCGTGGGGCCAACGTCCTGACTTTC; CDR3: CASSYFWGRGANVLTF
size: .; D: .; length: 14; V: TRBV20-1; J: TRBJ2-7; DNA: TGCAGTGCTAGACCCACTGGAATCCTGTACGAGCAGTACTTC; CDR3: CSARPTGILYEQYF
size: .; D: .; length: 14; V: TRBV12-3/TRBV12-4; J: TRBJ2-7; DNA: TGTGCCAGCAGTTTCGCCGGGGGGCCCTACGAGCAGTACTTC; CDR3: CASSFAGGPYEQYF
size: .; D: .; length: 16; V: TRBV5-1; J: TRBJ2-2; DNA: TGCGCCAGCTTTATGAGGCCAGCCTCGAACACCGGGGAGCTGTTTTTT; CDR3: CASFMRPASNTGELFF
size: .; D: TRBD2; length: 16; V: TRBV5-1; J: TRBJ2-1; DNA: TGCGCCAGCAGCTGGATTACTAGCGGGGGCAACAATGAGCAGTTCTTC; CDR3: CASSWITSGGNNEQFF
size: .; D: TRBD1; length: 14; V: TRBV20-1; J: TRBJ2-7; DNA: TGCAGTGCTCCGGTACAGGGGGGACCCTACGAGCAGTACTTC; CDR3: CSAPVQGGPYEQYF
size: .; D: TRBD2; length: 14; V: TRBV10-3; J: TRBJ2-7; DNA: TGTGCCACGAGAACTAGCGGGGACCCCCACGAGCAGTACTTC; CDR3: CATRTSGDPHEQYF
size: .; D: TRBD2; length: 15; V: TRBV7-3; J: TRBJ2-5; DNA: TGTGCCAGCAGCTTAGCGGGGGGCCAGGGAGAGACCCAGTACTTC; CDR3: CASSLAGGQGETQYF
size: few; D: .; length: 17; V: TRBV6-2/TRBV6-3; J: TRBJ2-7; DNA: TGTGCCAGCACCTCAGGGTGGTCTAACAGAGGTAACTACGAGCAGTACTTC; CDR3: CASTSGWSNRGNYEQYF
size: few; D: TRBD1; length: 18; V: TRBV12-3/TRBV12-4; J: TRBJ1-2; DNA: TGTGCCAGCAGTTTACACCCAACAGTCAGGGGGACTAACTATGGCTACACCTTC; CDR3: CASSLHPTVRGTNYGYTF
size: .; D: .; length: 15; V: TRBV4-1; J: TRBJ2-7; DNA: TGCGCCAGCAGCCATCTTTACCGGGGCGACTACGAGCAGTACTTC; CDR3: CASSHLYRGDYEQYF